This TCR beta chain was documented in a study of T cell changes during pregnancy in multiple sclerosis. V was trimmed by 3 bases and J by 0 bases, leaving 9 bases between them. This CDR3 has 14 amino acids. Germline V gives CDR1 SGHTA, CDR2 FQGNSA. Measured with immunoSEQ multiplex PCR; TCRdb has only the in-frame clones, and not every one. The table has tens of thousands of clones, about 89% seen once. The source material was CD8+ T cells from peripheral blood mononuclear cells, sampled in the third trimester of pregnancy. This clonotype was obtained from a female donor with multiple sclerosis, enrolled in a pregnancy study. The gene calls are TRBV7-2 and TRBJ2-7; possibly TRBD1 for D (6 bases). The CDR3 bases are TGTGCCAGCAGCTTCCAGGGGAGCTCCTACGAGCAGTACTTC. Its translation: CASSFQGSSYEQYF.